One TCR beta chain is described in this entry. This sample is part of a study of blood T cell repertoires in COVID-19. As for the study in general: Material from acute and convalescent COVID-19 was sourced from the United States, Italy and Spain. T cells, B-cell-depleted T cells, or PBMCs provided the cDNA or gDNA that served as material.

The J segment lost 4 bases and the V segment lost 3 bases, leaving 8 bases of the junction unmatched. The germline V gene has CDR1 LNHNV and CDR2 YYDKDF (reference sequence). The CDR3 is 16 amino acids. As handled by the study authors: Scientists estimated how many nucleated cells there were by amplifying reference gene primers. The protocol was immunoSEQ multiplex PCR, while the TCRdb copy is restricted to in-frame clones and leaves out a portion. D and trimming were read from the DNA, whereas the V and J calls and clone size are those reported in that table. This sample yields about 69,000 clones, of which more than 70% are seen a single time; around 47% belongs to the top ten.

Sequenced input: peripheral blood. The chain employs TRBV15 and TRBJ2-1; 8 bases agree with TRBD1. This sequence was found in a human donor in a cohort sampled during active COVID-19. CDR3 coding DNA: TGTGCCACCAGCAGCTATGACAGGGGCTTTTACAATGAGCAGTTCTTC. This gives the protein CATSSYDRGFYNEQFF.